The source of this T cell receptor (beta chain) is a study of T cells in Graves' hyperthyroidism and ophthalmopathy. V lost 6 bases, J lost 0 bases, and 23 bases lay in between. This CDR3 is 18 amino acids long. Researchers took RNA transcripts and amplified the TCR beta CDR3 regions from them. An initial round of RT-PCR targeting the TCR CDR3 relied on the HTBI primer set. TCRdb independently ran MiXCR on the multiplex PCR reads; one entry per CDR3 protein. Seen here are 660,000 or so distinct CDR3 sequences, around 20% observed once, and the top ten hold roughly a third. This clonotype was recorded a few times.

This TCR was sampled from a man aged 25-45 years with Graves' ophthalmopathy. Input material: blood. J is TRBJ1-1 and V is TRBV12-3 or TRBV12-4; maybe TRBD1 (6 bases). For the CDR3, the DNA is TGTGCCAGCAGATTCCCCTCAGGGGTTGGGTATGTGAACACTGAAGCTTTCTTT. The encoded protein is CASRFPSGVGYVNTEAFF.